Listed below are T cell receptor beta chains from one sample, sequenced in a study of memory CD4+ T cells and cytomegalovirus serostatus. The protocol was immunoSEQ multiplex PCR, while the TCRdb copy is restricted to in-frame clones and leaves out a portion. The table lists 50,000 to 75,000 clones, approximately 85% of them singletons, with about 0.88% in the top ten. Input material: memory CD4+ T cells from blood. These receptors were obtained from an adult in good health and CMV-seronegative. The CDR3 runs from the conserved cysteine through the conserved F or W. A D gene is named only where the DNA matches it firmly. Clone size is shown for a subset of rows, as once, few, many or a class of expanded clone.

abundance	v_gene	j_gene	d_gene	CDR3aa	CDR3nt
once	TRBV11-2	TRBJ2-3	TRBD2	CASSPSRLAVTDTQYF	TGTGCCAGCAGCCCCAGTCGACTAGCGGTCACAGATACGCAGTATTTT
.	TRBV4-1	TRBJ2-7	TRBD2	CASSQGGLLASISYEQYF	TGCGCCAGCAGCCAAGGGGGCTTACTAGCGAGTATATCCTACGAGCAGTACTTC
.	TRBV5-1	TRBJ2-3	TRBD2	CASSYRTSGRSDTQYF	TGCGCCAGCAGCTACCGTACTAGCGGGAGATCAGATACGCAGTATTTT
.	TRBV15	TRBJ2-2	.	CATSGGGGRGELFF	TGTGCCACCAGCGGGGGGGGCGGTCGCGGGGAGCTGTTTTTT
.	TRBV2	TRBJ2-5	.	CASSANRGGAKETQYF	TGTGCCAGCAGCGCCAACAGGGGGGGGGCTAAAGAGACCCAGTACTTC
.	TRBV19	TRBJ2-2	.	CASGKGYTGELFF	TGTGCCAGCGGGAAGGGGTACACCGGGGAGCTGTTTTTT
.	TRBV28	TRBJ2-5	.	CASSLPRTTQETQYF	TGTGCCAGCAGTTTGCCCAGGACTACCCAGGAGACCCAGTACTTC
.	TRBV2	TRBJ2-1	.	CASSSRTTYNEQFF	TGTGCCAGCAGTTCGCGTACGACCTACAATGAGCAGTTCTTC
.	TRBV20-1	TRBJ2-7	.	CSARAAGEQYF	TGCAGTGCTAGGGCCGCCGGTGAGCAGTACTTC
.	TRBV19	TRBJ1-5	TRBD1	CASSVTGGGNQPQHF	TGTGCCAGTAGTGTGACAGGGGGAGGCAATCAGCCCCAGCATTTT
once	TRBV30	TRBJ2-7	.	CAWSGGRYEQYF	TGTGCCTGGAGTGGGGGTCGATACGAGCAGTACTTC
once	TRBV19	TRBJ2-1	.	CASSVGREGEQFF	TGTGCCAGTAGTGTCGGACGGGAAGGTGAGCAGTTCTTC
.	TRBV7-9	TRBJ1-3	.	CASSLVLGRGNTIYF	TGTGCCAGCAGCTTAGTGCTGGGCCGGGGAAACACCATATATTTT
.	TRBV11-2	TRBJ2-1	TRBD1	CASSQGAAGQFF	TGTGCCAGCAGCCAGGGGGCAGCTGGGCAGTTCTTC
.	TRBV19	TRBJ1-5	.	CASGPFFGNQPQHF	TGTGCCAGTGGCCCTTTTTTCGGCAATCAGCCCCAGCATTTT
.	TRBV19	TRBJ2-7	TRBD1	CASSIGALGTDSYEQYF	TGTGCCAGTAGTATAGGCGCCCTGGGGACAGACTCCTACGAGCAGTACTTC
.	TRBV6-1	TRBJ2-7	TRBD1	CASVMGTGLWEQYF	TGTGCCAGCGTCATGGGGACAGGGCTTTGGGAGCAGTACTTC
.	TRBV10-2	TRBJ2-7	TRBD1	CASTKRQGQGSYEQYF	TGCGCCAGCACTAAACGCCAGGGACAGGGATCCTACGAGCAGTACTTC
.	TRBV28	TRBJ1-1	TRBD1	CASSPTDRVPEAFF	TGTGCCAGCAGTCCAACGGACAGGGTGCCTGAAGCCTTCTTT
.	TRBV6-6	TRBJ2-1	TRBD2	CASSQRLAGDPEQFF	TGTGCCAGCAGCCAGAGACTAGCGGGGGATCCTGAGCAGTTCTTC